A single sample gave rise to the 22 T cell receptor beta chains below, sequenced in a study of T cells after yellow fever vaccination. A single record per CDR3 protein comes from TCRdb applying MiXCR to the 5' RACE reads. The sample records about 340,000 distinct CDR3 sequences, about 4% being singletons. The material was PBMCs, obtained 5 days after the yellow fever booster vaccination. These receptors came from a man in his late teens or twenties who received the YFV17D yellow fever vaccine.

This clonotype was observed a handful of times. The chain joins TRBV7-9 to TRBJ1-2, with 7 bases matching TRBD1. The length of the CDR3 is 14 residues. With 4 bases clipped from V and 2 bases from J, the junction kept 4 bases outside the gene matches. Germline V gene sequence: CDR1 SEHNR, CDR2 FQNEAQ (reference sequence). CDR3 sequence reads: CASSSATGNYGYTF. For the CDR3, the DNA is TGTGCCAGCAGCTCTGCGACAGGGAACTATGGCTACACCTTC.

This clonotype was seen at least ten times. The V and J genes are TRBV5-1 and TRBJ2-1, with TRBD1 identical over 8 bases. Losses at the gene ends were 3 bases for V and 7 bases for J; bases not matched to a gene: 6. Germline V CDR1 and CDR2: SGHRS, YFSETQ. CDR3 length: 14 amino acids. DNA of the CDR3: TGCGCCAGCAGCTCGGACAGGGAAGGGAATGAGCAGTTCTTC. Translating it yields CASSSDREGNEQFF.

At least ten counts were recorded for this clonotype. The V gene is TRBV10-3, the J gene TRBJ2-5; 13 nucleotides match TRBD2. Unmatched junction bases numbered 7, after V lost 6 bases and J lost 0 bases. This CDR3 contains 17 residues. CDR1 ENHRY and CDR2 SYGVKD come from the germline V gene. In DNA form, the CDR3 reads TGTGCCATCAGCTTTGGGGGGACTAGCGGGGACCAAGAGACCCAGTACTTC. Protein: CAISFGGTSGDQETQYF.

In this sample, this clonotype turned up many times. Written as DNA, the CDR3 is TGCAGTGCTACCGGGGGGCCCGAGCGCGGCTACACCTTC. It codes for CSATGGPERGYTF. The rearrangement links TRBV20-1 to TRBJ1-2; D may be TRBD1 (6 bases). Germline V CDR1 and CDR2: DFQATT, SNEGSKA (reference sequence). The CDR3 has 13 residues. V gave up 4 bases and J gave up 8 bases, with 17 bases separating them.

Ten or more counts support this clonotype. CDR3 protein: CASSFRNTEAFF. Here the CDR3 DNA reads TGTGCCAGCAGCTTTAGGAACACTGAAGCTTTCTTT. The V gene is TRBV7-2, the J gene TRBJ1-1; D is unclear. The germline CDR1 and CDR2 sequences are SGHTA and FQGNSA. The V end was cut by 3 bases, the J end by 1 base, with 3 bases between. The CDR3 covers 12 residues.

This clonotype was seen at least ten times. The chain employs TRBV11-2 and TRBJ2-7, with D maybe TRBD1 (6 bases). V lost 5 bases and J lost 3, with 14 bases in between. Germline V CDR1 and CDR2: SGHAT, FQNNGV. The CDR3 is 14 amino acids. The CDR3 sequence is CASSHSTGDYEQYF. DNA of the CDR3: TGTGCCAGCAGCCATTCGACAGGCGACTACGAGCAGTACTTC.

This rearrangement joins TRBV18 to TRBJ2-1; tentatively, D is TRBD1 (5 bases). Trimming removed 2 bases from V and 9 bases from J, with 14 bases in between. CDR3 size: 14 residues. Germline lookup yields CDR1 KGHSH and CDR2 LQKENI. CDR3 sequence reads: CASSPWSRDGEQFF. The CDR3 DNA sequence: TGTGCCAGCTCACCATGGAGCAGGGATGGTGAGCAGTTCTTC.

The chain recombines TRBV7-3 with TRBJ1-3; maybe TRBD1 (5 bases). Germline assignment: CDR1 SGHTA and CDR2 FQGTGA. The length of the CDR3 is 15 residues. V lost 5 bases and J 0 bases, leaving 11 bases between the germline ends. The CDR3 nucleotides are TGTGCCAGCAGCCGGGGACGGAGCTCTGGAAACACCATATATTTT. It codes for CASSRGRSSGNTIYF. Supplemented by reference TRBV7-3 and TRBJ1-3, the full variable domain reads GAGVSQTPSNKVTEKGKYVELRCDPISGHTALYWYRQSLGQGPEFLIYFQGTGAADDSGLPNDRFFAVRPEGSVSTLKIQRTERGDSAVYLCASSRGRSSGNTIYFGEGSWLTVV.

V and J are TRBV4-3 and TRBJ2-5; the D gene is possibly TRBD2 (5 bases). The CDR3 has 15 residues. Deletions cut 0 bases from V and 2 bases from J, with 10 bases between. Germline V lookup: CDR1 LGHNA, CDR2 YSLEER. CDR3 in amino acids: CASSQDRGSQETQYF. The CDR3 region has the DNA TGCGCCAGCAGCCAAGATAGAGGGTCACAAGAGACCCAGTACTTC.

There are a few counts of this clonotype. CDR3 bases: TGTGCCAGCAGCCAAGGGTCTCGGTACAATGAGCAGTTCTTC. It codes for CASSQGSRYNEQFF. This chain links TRBV16 with TRBJ2-1; no clear D gene. In germline, CDR1 is KGHSY, CDR2 FQNENV. The ends were cut back, 2 bases at V and 4 bases at J, with 9 bases in the middle. The CDR3 has 14 amino acids. Filled out from reference TRBV16 and TRBJ2-1, the complete variable domain reads GEEVAQTPKHLVRGEGQKAKLYCAPIKGHSYVFWYQQVLKNEFKFLISFQNENVFDETGMPKERFSAKCLPNSPCSLEIQATKLEDSAVYFCASSQGSRYNEQFFGPGTRLTVL.

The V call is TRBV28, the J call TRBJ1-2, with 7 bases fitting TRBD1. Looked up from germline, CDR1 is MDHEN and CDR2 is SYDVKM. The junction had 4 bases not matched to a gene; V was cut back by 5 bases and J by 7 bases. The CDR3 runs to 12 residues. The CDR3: CASSPTGLGYTF. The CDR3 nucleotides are TGTGCCAGCAGTCCGACAGGGCTTGGCTACACCTTC.

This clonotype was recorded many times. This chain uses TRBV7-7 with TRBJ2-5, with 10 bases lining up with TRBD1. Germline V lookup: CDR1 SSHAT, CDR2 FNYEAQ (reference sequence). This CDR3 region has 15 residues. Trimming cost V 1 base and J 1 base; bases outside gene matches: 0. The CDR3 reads CASSLGTGGQETQYF. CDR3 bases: TGTGCCAGCAGCTTAGGGACAGGGGGCCAAGAGACCCAGTACTTC.

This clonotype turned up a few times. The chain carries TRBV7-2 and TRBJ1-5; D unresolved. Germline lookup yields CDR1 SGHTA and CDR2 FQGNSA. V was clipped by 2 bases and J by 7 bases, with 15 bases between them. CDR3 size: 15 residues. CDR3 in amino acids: CASSLLSGAGQPQHF. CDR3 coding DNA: TGTGCCAGCAGCTTATTAAGTGGCGCGGGGCAGCCCCAGCATTTT. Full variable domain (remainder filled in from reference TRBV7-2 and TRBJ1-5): GAGVSQSPSNKVTEKGKDVELRCDPISGHTALYWYRQSLGQGLEFLIYFQGNSAPDKSGLPSDRFSAERTGGSVSTLTIQRTQQEDSAVYLCASSLLSGAGQPQHFGDGTRLSIL.

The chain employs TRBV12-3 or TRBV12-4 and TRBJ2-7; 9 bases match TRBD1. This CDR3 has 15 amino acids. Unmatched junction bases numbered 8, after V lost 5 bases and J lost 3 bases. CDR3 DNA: TGTGCCAGCAGTCCGAGGGACAGGGCCTACTACGAGCAGTACTTC. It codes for CASSPRDRAYYEQYF.

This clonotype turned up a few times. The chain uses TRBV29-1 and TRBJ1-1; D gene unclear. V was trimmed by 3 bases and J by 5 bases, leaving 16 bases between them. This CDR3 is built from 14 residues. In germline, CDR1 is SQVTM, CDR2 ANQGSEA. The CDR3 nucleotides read TGCAGCGTTGACCCAACAGAAGGTAATACTGAAGCTTTCTTT. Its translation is CSVDPTEGNTEAFF.

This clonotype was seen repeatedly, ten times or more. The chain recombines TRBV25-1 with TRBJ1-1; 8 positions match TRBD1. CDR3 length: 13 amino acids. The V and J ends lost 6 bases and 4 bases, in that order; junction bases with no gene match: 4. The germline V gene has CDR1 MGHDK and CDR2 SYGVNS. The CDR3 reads CASRGQGITEAFF. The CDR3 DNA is TGTGCCAGCAGAGGACAGGGTATCACTGAAGCTTTCTTT.

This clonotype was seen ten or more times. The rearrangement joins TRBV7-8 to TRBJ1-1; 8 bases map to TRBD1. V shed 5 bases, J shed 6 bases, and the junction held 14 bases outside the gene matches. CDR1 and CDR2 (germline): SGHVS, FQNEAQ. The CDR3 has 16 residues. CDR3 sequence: CASSPRTGRWIPEAFF. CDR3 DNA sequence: TGTGCCAGCAGCCCTAGGACAGGGCGGTGGATCCCTGAAGCTTTCTTT.

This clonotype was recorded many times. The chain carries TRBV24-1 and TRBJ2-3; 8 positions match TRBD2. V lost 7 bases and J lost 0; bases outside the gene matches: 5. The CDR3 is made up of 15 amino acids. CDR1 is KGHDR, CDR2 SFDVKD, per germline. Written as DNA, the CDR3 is TGTGCCACCAGGGCGGGGGGATCTAGCACAGATACGCAGTATTTT. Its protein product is CATRAGGSSTDTQYF.

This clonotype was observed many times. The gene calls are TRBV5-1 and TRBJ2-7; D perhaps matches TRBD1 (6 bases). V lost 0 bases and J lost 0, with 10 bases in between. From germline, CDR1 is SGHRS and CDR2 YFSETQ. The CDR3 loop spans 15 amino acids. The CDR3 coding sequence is TGCGCCAGCAGCTTGGAACCGACAGGCTCCTACGAGCAGTACTTC. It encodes CASSLEPTGSYEQYF.

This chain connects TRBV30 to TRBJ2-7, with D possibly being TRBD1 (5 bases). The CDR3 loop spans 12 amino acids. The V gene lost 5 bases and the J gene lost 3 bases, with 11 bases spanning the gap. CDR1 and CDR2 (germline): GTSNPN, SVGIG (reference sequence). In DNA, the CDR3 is TGTGCCTGGGACAGAGCAGACTACGAGCAGTACTTC. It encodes CAWDRADYEQYF.

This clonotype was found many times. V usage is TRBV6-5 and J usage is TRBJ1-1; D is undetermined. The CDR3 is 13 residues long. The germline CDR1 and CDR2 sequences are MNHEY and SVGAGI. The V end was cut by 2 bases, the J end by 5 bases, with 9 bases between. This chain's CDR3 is CASSYGTGTEAFF. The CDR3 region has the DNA TGTGCCAGCAGTTACGGAACGGGGACTGAAGCTTTCTTT.

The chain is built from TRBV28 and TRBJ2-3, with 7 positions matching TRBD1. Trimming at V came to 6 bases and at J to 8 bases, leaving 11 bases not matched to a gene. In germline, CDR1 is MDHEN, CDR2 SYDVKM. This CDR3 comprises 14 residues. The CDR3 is CASRRRQGWGTQYF. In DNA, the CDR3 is TGTGCCAGCAGGAGAAGACAGGGTTGGGGTACGCAGTATTTT.